This T cell receptor (beta chain) was captured in a study of cytotoxic CD8 clonotypes in ibrutinib-treated CLL. The study, taken as a whole, reports: Sustained-remission and progressing patients diverged in sampling times.

CDR1 SGHAT and CDR2 FQNNGV come from the germline V gene. Trimming pared 4 bases from V and 2 bases from J, leaving 13 bases between. The CDR3 totals 15 residues. Sequencing was performed with immunoSEQ multiplex PCR; in TCRdb, only in-frame clones are kept and a portion is missing. The table records some 140,000 clones, around three quarters of them present only once. This clone was recorded only once. The antigen is undetermined. The V call is TRBV11-2, the J call TRBJ2-3; a possible D gene is TRBD2 (6 bases). Material: PBMCs, obtained after 12 months of ibrutinib treatment. The sequence came from a human donor with chronic lymphocytic leukemia. The CDR3 sequence: CASSYGGFHTDTQYF. Written as DNA, the CDR3 is TGTGCCAGCAGCTACGGGGGATTTCACACAGATACGCAGTATTTT.